A single sample is the source of the 14 T cell receptor beta chains below, sequenced in a study of CD8 T cells in ankylosing spondylitis. Each CDR3 protein is one row after TCRdb ran MiXCR on the 5' RACE reads. Altogether about 92,000 distinct CDR3 sequences are present, roughly 9.6% being singletons, with the ten largest covering roughly 5.6%. Sequencing was carried out using blood, either unsorted or a sorted T cell fraction (not recorded which). These receptors all stem from a male donor with ankylosing spondylitis or in good health (not recorded which).

This clonotype was seen at least ten times. The chain has TRBV10-3 and TRBJ2-1; 13 positions match TRBD2. Germline V CDR1 and CDR2: ENHRY, SYGVKD. This CDR3 spans 14 amino acids. Trimming at V came to 8 bases and at J to 9 bases, leaving 7 bases not matched to a gene. The CDR3 nucleotides read TGTGCCATCGCTGGACTAGCGGGGGAGGTTGAGCAGTTCTTC. Amino acid sequence: CAIAGLAGEVEQFF.

This clonotype was seen many times. V and J are TRBV30 and TRBJ2-7; 8 nucleotides line up with TRBD1. J gave up 2 bases and V 1 base, and 1 base lay outside the gene matches. The length of the CDR3 is 13 residues. CDR1 is GTSNPN and CDR2 is SVGIG in the germline V gene (reference sequence). The chain's CDR3 is CAWSGDRPYEQYF. The CDR3 DNA sequence: TGTGCCTGGAGTGGGGACAGGCCCTACGAGCAGTACTTC.

This clonotype was recorded many times. Relative to the germline gene, one junction end is altered; a read error may explain this. The chain employs TRBV20-1 and TRBJ1-1; TRBD1 is a possible D gene (5 bases). Germline CDR1 and CDR2: DFQATT and SNEGSKA (reference sequence). The CDR3 spans 14 residues. The CDR3 region is CSAPDGRVKTEAFF. The CDR3 nucleotides are TGCAGTGCCCCCGATGGCAGGGTGAAAACTGAAGCTTTCTTT.

The sample holds many counts of this clonotype. The chain is built from TRBV28 and TRBJ2-5; possibly TRBD1 or TRBD2 for D (5 bases each). The CDR3 consists of 15 residues. Germline V lookup: CDR1 MDHEN, CDR2 SYDVKM. V was cut by 6 bases and J by 2 bases, with 16 bases left in between. CDR3 bases: TGTGCCAGCAGGGGACGCGTGACATTTCAAGAGACCCAGTACTTC. It yields the protein CASRGRVTFQETQYF.

This clonotype was seen a handful of times. V gene TRBV25-1 combines with J gene TRBJ2-5, with D possibly matching TRBD2 (6 bases). CDR3 length: 15 residues. Germline V gene lookup returns CDR1 MGHDK and CDR2 SYGVNS. V lost 1 base, J lost 9 bases, and 18 bases lay in between. The CDR3 loop is CASSESMGGAGAQYF. In nucleotides, the CDR3 is TGTGCCAGCAGTGAATCAATGGGAGGAGCCGGGGCCCAGTACTTC. The variable domain in full, completed from reference TRBV25-1 and TRBJ2-5, reads EADIYQTPRYLVIGTGKKITLECSQTMGHDKMYWYQQDPGMELHLIHYSYGVNSTEKGDLSSESTVSRIRTEHFPLTLESARPSHTSQYLCASSESMGGAGAQYFGPGTRLLVL.

There are many counts of this clonotype. The gene calls are TRBV5-4 and TRBJ1-2; TRBD1 might be the D (5 bases). This CDR3 has 15 amino acids. CDR1 SGHNT and CDR2 YYREEE come from the germline V gene (reference sequence). Trimming stripped 2 bases from V and 4 bases from J, with 15 bases between. CDR3 sequence: CASSLGQGRSYGYTF. CDR3 DNA sequence: TGTGCCAGCAGCTTAGGCCAGGGACGGAGCTATGGCTACACCTTC.

The rearrangement links TRBV7-6 to TRBJ2-1; no firm D call. This CDR3 has 16 amino acids. CDR1 and CDR2 (germline): SGHVS, FNYEAQ. The V and J ends lost 3 bases and 0 bases respectively, with 12 bases between them. The CDR3 sequence is CASSLVEWGSYNEQFF. As DNA, the CDR3 is TGTGCCAGCAGCTTGGTAGAGTGGGGCTCCTACAATGAGCAGTTCTTC.

This clonotype was observed many times. The chain carries TRBV5-1 and TRBJ2-5; unclear D gene. The CDR3 spans 14 residues. The V end was cut by 0 bases, the J end by 1 base, with 7 bases between. Looked up from germline, CDR1 is SGHRS and CDR2 is YFSETQ. CDR3 DNA sequence: TGCGCCAGCAGCTTGGTTCCGGCCCAAGAGACCCAGTACTTC. Translated, it gives CASSLVPAQETQYF.

This clonotype has ten or more counts. The chain recombines TRBV18 with TRBJ1-1, with 7 bases identical to TRBD1. The length of the CDR3 is 13 residues. With 3 bases clipped from V and 3 bases from J, the junction kept 1 base outside the gene matches. The germline CDR1 and CDR2 sequences are KGHSH and LQKENI. The CDR3 sequence: CASSPGQHTEAFF. The DNA for the CDR3 is TGTGCCAGCTCACCGGGACAGCACACTGAAGCTTTCTTT. Full variable domain (rest looked up from reference TRBV18 and TRBJ1-1): NAGVMQNPRHLVRRRGQEARLRCSPMKGHSHVYWYRQLPEEGLKFMVYLQKENIIDESGMPKERFSAEFPKEGPSILRIQQVVRGDSAAYFCASSPGQHTEAFFGQGTRLTVV.

This clonotype appeared a few times. The chain has TRBV5-1 and TRBJ1-2, with 9 bases aligning to TRBD1. J lost 5 bases, V lost 0 bases, and 5 bases had no gene match. Germline-derived CDR1 and CDR2 are SGHRS and YFSETQ. There are 15 residues in the CDR3. This CDR3 is CASSLGGTGSYGYTF. The CDR3 nucleotides are TGCGCCAGCAGCTTGGGAGGGACAGGGAGTTATGGCTACACCTTC. Combining the CDR3 with reference TRBV5-1 and TRBJ1-2 gives the whole variable domain KAGVTQTPRYLIKTRGQQVTLSCSPISGHRSVSWYQQTPGQGLQFLFEYFSETQRNKGNFPGRFSGRQFSNSRSEMNVSTLELGDSALYLCASSLGGTGSYGYTFGSGTRLTVV.

This clonotype has at least ten counts. The chain has TRBV5-1 and TRBJ2-2, with TRBD2 identical over 12 bases. The germline V gene encodes CDR1 SGHRS and CDR2 YFSETQ. The V segment lost 0 bases and the J segment 3 bases; nucleotides outside the gene matches: 6. The CDR3 has 18 amino acids. The CDR3 region is CASSLVPSGGADTGELFF. The CDR3 DNA reads TGCGCCAGCAGCTTGGTGCCTAGCGGGGGGGCCGACACCGGGGAGCTGTTTTTT.

Many counts were recorded for this clonotype. The J gene is TRBJ2-2, the V gene TRBV7-9; D unclear. The CDR3 has 12 residues. Germline CDR1 and CDR2: SEHNR and FQNEAQ (reference sequence). Deletions cut 8 bases from V and 7 bases from J, with 11 bases between. Written as DNA, the CDR3 is TGTGCCAGCGGGCCTCGCGGCGGGGAGCTGTTTTTT. Protein product: CASGPRGGELFF.

This clonotype occurred many times. The V and J genes are TRBV9 and TRBJ2-5; 10 bases are shared with TRBD2. V shed 4 bases and J 0 bases; nucleotides not matched to a gene: 6. Germline V CDR1 and CDR2: SGDLS, YYNGEE. This CDR3 has 16 residues. The CDR3 DNA sequence: TGTGCCAGCAGCCCACTAGCGGGGAATTACCAAGAGACCCAGTACTTC. It codes for CASSPLAGNYQETQYF.

This clonotype was seen a handful of times. J is TRBJ2-7 and V is TRBV9; 8 bases are shared with TRBD1. The CDR3 contains 16 residues. Losses at the gene ends were 4 bases for V and 5 bases for J; bases not matched to a gene: 14. CDR1 SGDLS and CDR2 YYNGEE come from the germline V gene. CDR3 sequence (DNA): TGTGCCAGCAGCCGCACGGGAAAGGGACAGGCGGACGAGCAGTACTTC. Encoded protein: CASSRTGKGQADEQYF.